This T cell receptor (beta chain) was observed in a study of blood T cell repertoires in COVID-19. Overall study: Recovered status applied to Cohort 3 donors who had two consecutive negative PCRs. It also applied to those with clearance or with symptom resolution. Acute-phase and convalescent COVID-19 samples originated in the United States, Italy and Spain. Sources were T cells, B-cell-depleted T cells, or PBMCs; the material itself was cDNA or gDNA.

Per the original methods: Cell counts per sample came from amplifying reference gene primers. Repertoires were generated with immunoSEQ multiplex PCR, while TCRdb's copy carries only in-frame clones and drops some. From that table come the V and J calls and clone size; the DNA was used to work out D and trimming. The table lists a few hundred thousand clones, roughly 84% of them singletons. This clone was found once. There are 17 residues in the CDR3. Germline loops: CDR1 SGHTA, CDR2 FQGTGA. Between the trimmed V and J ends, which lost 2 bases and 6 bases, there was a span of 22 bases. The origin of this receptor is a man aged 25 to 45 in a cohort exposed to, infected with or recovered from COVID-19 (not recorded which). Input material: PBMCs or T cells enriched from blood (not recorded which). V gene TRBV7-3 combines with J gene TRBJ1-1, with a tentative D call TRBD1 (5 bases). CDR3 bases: TGTGCCAGCAGCTTACGAACTACAAGGGGAGGTCAGGCTGAAGCTTTCTTT. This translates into CASSLRTTRGGQAEAFF.